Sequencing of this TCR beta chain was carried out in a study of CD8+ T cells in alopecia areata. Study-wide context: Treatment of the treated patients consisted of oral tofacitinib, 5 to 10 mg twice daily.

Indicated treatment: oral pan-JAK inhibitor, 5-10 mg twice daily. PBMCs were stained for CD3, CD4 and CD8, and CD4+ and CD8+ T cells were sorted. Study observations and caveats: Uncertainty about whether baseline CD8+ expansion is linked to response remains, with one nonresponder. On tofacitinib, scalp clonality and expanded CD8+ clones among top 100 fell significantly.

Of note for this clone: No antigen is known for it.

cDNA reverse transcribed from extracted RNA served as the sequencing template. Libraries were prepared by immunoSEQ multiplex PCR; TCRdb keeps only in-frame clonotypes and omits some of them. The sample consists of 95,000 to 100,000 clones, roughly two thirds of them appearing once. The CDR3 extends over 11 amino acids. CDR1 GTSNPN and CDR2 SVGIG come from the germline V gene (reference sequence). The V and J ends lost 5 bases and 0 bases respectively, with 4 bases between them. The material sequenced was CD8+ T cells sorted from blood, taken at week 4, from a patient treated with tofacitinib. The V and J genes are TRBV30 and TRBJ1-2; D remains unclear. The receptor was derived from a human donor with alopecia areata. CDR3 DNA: TGTGCCTGGGGAGCTAACTATGGCTACACCTTC. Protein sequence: CAWGANYGYTF.